A selection of T cell receptor beta chains follows, all from one sample in a study of T cell responses to AZD1222 COVID-19 vaccine. Profiled with immunoSEQ multiplex PCR; TCRdb holds only in-frame clones, not every one. The sample has 100,000 to 150,000 clones; about 94% are singletons. This specimen consisted of peripheral blood, obtained on day 0 of AZD1222 vaccination. The receptors were sampled from an adult in good health. The CDR3 runs from the conserved cysteine through the conserved F or W. A D gene is named only where the DNA matches it firmly. Size is stated for part of the rows, as once, few or many counts, or as a class when the clone is expanded.

v_call	d_call	clone_size	j_call	cdr3_nt	cdr3_aa
TRBV5-1	TRBD1	.	TRBJ1-2	TGCGCCAGCAGCGGGAGGACAGGGACGAACTATGGCTACACCTTC	CASSGRTGTNYGYTF
TRBV7-8	TRBD1	once	TRBJ2-7	TGTGCCAGCAGCCTTGACAGGGCCTACGAGCAGTACTTC	CASSLDRAYEQYF
TRBV6-5	TRBD2	.	TRBJ2-5	TGTGCCAGCAGCTCACTAGCGGGAGGGCGTGAGACCCAGTACTTC	CASSSLAGGRETQYF
TRBV10-3	.	.	TRBJ1-1	TGTGCCATCAGAAAACAGGGGAACACTGAAGCTTTCTTT	CAIRKQGNTEAFF
TRBV7-2	TRBD1	.	TRBJ1-1	TGTGCCAGCAGCTTTGGATTGCAGGGGGCGGTGAACACTGAAGCTTTCTTT	CASSFGLQGAVNTEAFF
TRBV18	.	.	TRBJ1-2	TGTGCTAGCTCACCAGGGACACACTATGGCTACACCTTC	CASSPGTHYGYTF
TRBV19	.	.	TRBJ1-1	TGTGCCAGTAGTAGAGGAGGGGACACAAACACTGAAGCTTTCTTT	CASSRGGDTNTEAFF
TRBV27	TRBD1	.	TRBJ1-2	TGTGCCAGCAGTTACTCCGGGACAGCCAACTATGGCTACACCTTC	CASSYSGTANYGYTF
TRBV18	.	once	TRBJ2-1	TGTGCCAGCTCACTCGACGGGCCGTACGGGCAGTTCTTC	CASSLDGPYGQFF
TRBV18	.	once	TRBJ1-5	TGTGCCAGCTCACCATCCGCAGTTAGCAATCAGCCCCAGCATTTT	CASSPSAVSNQPQHF
TRBV28	TRBD2	.	TRBJ2-3	TGTGCCAGCAGTTCTACTAGCGGGAGGGCCTCGGATACGCAGTATTTT	CASSSTSGRASDTQYF
TRBV4-1	TRBD1	.	TRBJ2-1	TGCGCCAGCAGCCCCACTGGACAGGGAAGGTTCTTC	CASSPTGQGRFF
TRBV19	TRBD1	.	TRBJ1-2	TGTGCCACCTCGCGGACAGGGCCATTCTATGGCTACACCTTC	CATSRTGPFYGYTF
TRBV10-1	.	.	TRBJ1-6	TGCGCCAGCAGTAGGTACCGGACCGATTCACCCCTCCACTTT	CASSRYRTDSPLHF
TRBV5-1	TRBD1	.	TRBJ1-6	TGCGCCAGCAGCTTACAGGGGAGCTCCTATAATTCACCCCTCCACTTT	CASSLQGSSYNSPLHF
TRBV5-6	TRBD2	.	TRBJ2-1	TGTGCCAGCAGCTTGGGACTAGCGGCTTACAATGAGCAGTTCTTC	CASSLGLAAYNEQFF
TRBV18	.	.	TRBJ1-5	TGTGCCAGCTCACCAATTCCCAGCAATCAGCCCCAGCATTTT	CASSPIPSNQPQHF
TRBV7-9	.	.	TRBJ2-5	TGTGCCAGCAGCTTAGGTGCAGGGGTGGAGACCCAGTACTTC	CASSLGAGVETQYF
TRBV7-9	.	.	TRBJ1-1	TGTGCCAGCAGCTTAAATATTGGGCAGACGAACACTGAAGCTTTCTTT	CASSLNIGQTNTEAFF
TRBV28	TRBD1	.	TRBJ1-5	TGTGCCAGCAGTTTACGGACAGGGGGAGGTGATCAGCCCCAGCATTTT	CASSLRTGGGDQPQHF
TRBV5-1	TRBD2	.	TRBJ2-7	TGCGCCAGCAGCTTGACTAGCGGCGAGCAGTACTTC	CASSLTSGEQYF
TRBV2	TRBD1	.	TRBJ1-6	TGTGCCAGCAGACCACAGGGGGCAGATAATTCACCCCTCCACTTT	CASRPQGADNSPLHF
TRBV5-1	TRBD2	once	TRBJ2-1	TGCGCCAGCACCTTAGGTCTAGCGGGAACCAATGAGCAGTTCTTC	CASTLGLAGTNEQFF
TRBV12-2	.	.	TRBJ2-1	TGTGCAAGTCGCTCTTACCCCACCGGGACTAGCGGGAGCTACAATGAGCAGTTCTTC	CASRSYPTGTSGSYNEQFF
TRBV20-1	.	.	TRBJ1-1	TGCAGTGCGGTTTACGCCGCTGAAGCTTTCTTT	CSAVYAAEAFF
TRBV9	TRBD1	.	TRBJ2-7	TGTGCCAGCAGCGTAGGACAGGGGGGCAGGTACGAGCAGTACTTC	CASSVGQGGRYEQYF
TRBV7-3	TRBD2	once	TRBJ2-1	TGTGCCAGCAGCTTAAAAGCGGGAACCTACAATGAGCAGTTCTTC	CASSLKAGTYNEQFF
TRBV19	.	.	TRBJ1-6	TGTGCCAGTAGTATAGAGGAGGGAAGACCCCTCCACTTT	CASSIEEGRPLHF
TRBV3-1/TRBV3-2	TRBD2	.	TRBJ2-1	TGTGCCAGCAGCCAGGGACTAGCGGGATCTTCGGAGCAGTTCTTC	CASSQGLAGSSEQFF
TRBV12-3/TRBV12-4	.	.	TRBJ1-1	TGTGCCAGCAGCCAGGATCTAGGGCGGGAAGCTTTCTTT	CASSQDLGREAFF
TRBV7-2	TRBD2	.	TRBJ2-2	TGTGCCAGCAGCGCTGAGGCGGGAGGGCGGACCGGGGAGCTGTTTTTT	CASSAEAGGRTGELFF
TRBV27	TRBD2	.	TRBJ2-5	TGTGCCAGCAGTCGGACTAGAGGAGAGACCCAGTACTTC	CASSRTRGETQYF
TRBV15	.	.	TRBJ1-1	TGTGCCACCAGCAGAGTTCTGGTGGGGGGGACTGAAGCTTTCTTT	CATSRVLVGGTEAFF
TRBV7-8	.	once	TRBJ2-5	TGTGCCAGCAGCCCCGGGACCCAGTACTTC	CASSPGTQYF
TRBV13	TRBD2	.	TRBJ2-3	TGTGCCAGCAGCTTTCGCGGCTGGGGGAGCGGGGGCCAGTCAGATACGCAGTATTTT	CASSFRGWGSGGQSDTQYF
TRBV28	TRBD2	.	TRBJ2-7	TGTGCCAGCAGTGACGCGGGACTAGAAACCTACGAGCAGTACTTC	CASSDAGLETYEQYF
TRBV5-6	.	.	TRBJ1-3	TGTGCCAGCAGCTTTTTAGGGGAGACAACTTCTGGAAACACCATATATTTT	CASSFLGETTSGNTIYF
TRBV5-1	.	.	TRBJ2-1	TGCGCCACCGGGGAGGGACAGAACTACAATGAGCAGTTCTTC	CATGEGQNYNEQFF